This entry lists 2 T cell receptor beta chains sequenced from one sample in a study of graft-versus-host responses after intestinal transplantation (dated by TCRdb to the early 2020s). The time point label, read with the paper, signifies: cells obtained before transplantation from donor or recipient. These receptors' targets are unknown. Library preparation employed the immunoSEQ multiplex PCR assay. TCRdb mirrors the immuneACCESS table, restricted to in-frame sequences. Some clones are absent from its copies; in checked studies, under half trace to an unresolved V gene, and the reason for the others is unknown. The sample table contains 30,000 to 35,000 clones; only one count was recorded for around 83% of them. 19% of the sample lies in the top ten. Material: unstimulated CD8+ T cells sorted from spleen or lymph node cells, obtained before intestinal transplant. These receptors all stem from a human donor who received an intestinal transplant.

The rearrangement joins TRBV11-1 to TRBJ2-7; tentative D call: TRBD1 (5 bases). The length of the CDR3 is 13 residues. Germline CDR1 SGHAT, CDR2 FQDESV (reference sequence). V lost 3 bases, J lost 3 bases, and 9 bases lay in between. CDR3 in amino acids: CASSLAGYYEQYF. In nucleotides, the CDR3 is TGTGCCAGCAGCTTGGCAGGGTACTACGAGCAGTACTTC.

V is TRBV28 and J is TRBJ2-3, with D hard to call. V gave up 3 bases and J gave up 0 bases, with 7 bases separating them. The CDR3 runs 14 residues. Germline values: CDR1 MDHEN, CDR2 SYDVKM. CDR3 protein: CASSFAHSTDTQYF. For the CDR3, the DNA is TGTGCCAGCAGTTTTGCGCACAGCACAGATACGCAGTATTTT.